This entry lists 15 T cell receptor beta chains sequenced from one sample in a study of cytomegalovirus exposure and HLA in healthy donors (dated by TCRdb to 2017 to 2019). Library generation was performed with the immunoSEQ multiplex PCR assay. The multiplex PCR relied on a mix of 60 forward primers for TCR Vbeta segments and 13 reverse primers for TCR Jbeta segments. In TCRdb, the immuneACCESS table is reduced to in-frame sequences with V and J assigned. These tables do not hold every clone; where another copy was compared, an unresolved V gene accounts for under half, and the others remain unexplained. Here the sample has about 120,000 clones; 77% occur a single time. The top ten hold roughly 5.8% of the sample. Sequenced sample: PBMCs. These receptors originate from a man between 18 and 35 years old in good health and CMV-seropositive.

This chain uses TRBV28 with TRBJ1-2; a weak D match, TRBD1 (5 bases). There are 15 residues in the CDR3. Germline CDR1 is MDHEN and CDR2 is SYDVKM. The V and J ends lost 2 bases and 2 bases respectively, with 12 bases between them. CDR3 region: CASSLIDSNNYGYTF. The CDR3 bases are TGTGCCAGCAGTTTAATCGACAGCAACAACTATGGCTACACCTTC.

The chain carries TRBV7-9 and TRBJ1-4; 8 bases agree with TRBD1. V gave up 7 bases and J gave up 7 bases; unmatched junction bases: 5. Germline V gene sequence: CDR1 SEHNR, CDR2 FQNEAQ (reference sequence). The CDR3 contains 13 residues. In DNA, the CDR3 is TGTGCCAGCAACAAAGGACAGGGTGAAAAACTGTTTTTT. It codes for CASNKGQGEKLFF.

This chain joins TRBV5-4 and TRBJ1-2; 8 bases agree with TRBD1. Looked up from germline, CDR1 is SGHNT and CDR2 is YYREEE (reference sequence). V was clipped by 0 bases and J by 4 bases; unmatched bases: 5. The CDR3 consists of 15 residues. CDR3 protein: CASSLEQGGIYGYTF. The CDR3 DNA reads TGTGCCAGCAGCTTGGAACAGGGGGGTATCTATGGCTACACCTTC.

This clone was seen only once. V gene TRBV20-1 combines with J gene TRBJ1-1; D not certain. The CDR3 is 11 residues long. V lost 7 bases to trimming and J lost 1 base, with 7 bases between them. Germline CDR1 is DFQATT and CDR2 is SNEGSKA (reference sequence). The CDR3 sequence is CSVSGNTEAFF. As DNA, the CDR3 is TGCAGTGTGTCAGGGAACACTGAAGCTTTCTTT.

This clone was picked up one time. This chain links TRBV10-3 with TRBJ1-2, with D unresolved. V was trimmed by 5 bases and J by 7 bases, leaving 14 bases between them. The CDR3 is made up of 13 amino acids. Germline V gene sequence: CDR1 ENHRY, CDR2 SYGVKD. This CDR3 is CAISRQATGGYTF. In DNA form, the CDR3 reads TGTGCCATCAGTCGGCAGGCAACTGGTGGCTACACCTTC.

Only a few counts were recorded for this clone. The chain employs TRBV27 and TRBJ2-7; TRBD1 agrees at 10 bases. V shed 0 bases and J 0 bases; nucleotides not matched to a gene: 5. The CDR3 is 17 amino acids. Germline V gene lookup returns CDR1 MNHEY and CDR2 SMNVEV (reference sequence). The DNA for the CDR3 is TGTGCCAGCAGTTTATCAGGACAGGGGGTTAGCTCCTACGAGCAGTACTTC. Its protein is CASSLSGQGVSSYEQYF.

The chain uses TRBV18 and TRBJ2-2, with 7 bases fitting TRBD1. With 0 bases clipped from V and 3 bases from J, the junction kept 4 bases outside the gene matches. Germline V CDR1 and CDR2: KGHSH, LQKENI. The CDR3 consists of 16 residues. The CDR3: CASSPPDRVDTGELFF. CDR3 nucleotide sequence: TGTGCCAGCTCACCACCAGACAGGGTTGACACCGGGGAGCTGTTTTTT. Looking up the rest from reference TRBV18 and TRBJ2-2 gives the full variable domain: NAGVMQNPRHLVRRRGQEARLRCSPMKGHSHVYWYRQLPEEGLKFMVYLQKENIIDESGMPKERFSAEFPKEGPSILRIQQVVRGDSAAYFCASSPPDRVDTGELFFGEGSRLTVL.

There are a few counts of this clone. The chain joins TRBV19 to TRBJ2-4, with 7 bases that match TRBD1. Germline V CDR1 and CDR2: LNHDA, SQIVND (reference sequence). This CDR3 is 19 amino acids long. The V and J ends lost 2 bases and 3 bases, in that order; junction bases with no gene match: 16. The CDR3 bases are TGTGCCAGTAGTATACAAGGGGGCGCTCGGTATTATGGCAAAAACATTCAGTACTTC. Its translation: CASSIQGGARYYGKNIQYF.

The table lists this clone with a count of one. The chain carries TRBV7-8 and TRBJ1-5; 10 nucleotides agree with TRBD1. Trimming removed 7 bases from V and 4 bases from J; junction bases left unmatched: 4. CDR3 length equals 14 residues. Per germline, CDR1 SGHVS and CDR2 FQNEAQ. DNA of the CDR3: TGTGCCAGCACCTCGGACAGGGGGAATCAGCCCCAGCATTTT. It translates to CASTSDRGNQPQHF.

This clone has just a few counts. The chain is built from TRBV6-4 and TRBJ1-1; D may be TRBD1 (6 bases). CDR3 length equals 14 residues. Trimming took off 5 bases at V and 0 bases at J, with 10 bases between the two ends. Looked up from germline, CDR1 is MRHNA and CDR2 is SNTAGT. In DNA form, the CDR3 reads TGTGCCAGCAGTAAAGGGGGAATGAACACTGAAGCTTTCTTT. Its translation is CASSKGGMNTEAFF.

V gene TRBV4-1 combines with J gene TRBJ1-2; TRBD1 is a possible D gene (6 bases). The length of the CDR3 is 17 residues. Trimming left V 0 bases short and J 4 bases short, with 18 bases between. The germline V gene encodes CDR1 MGHRA and CDR2 YSYEKL. The CDR3 sequence: CASSQDWTDTELYGYTF. CDR3 nucleotide sequence: TGCGCCAGCAGCCAAGATTGGACAGATACCGAACTCTATGGCTACACCTTC.

This clone occurred a few times. The J gene is TRBJ2-4, the V gene TRBV19; weak D call: TRBD2 (5 bases). Germline V gives CDR1 LNHDA, CDR2 SQIVND (reference sequence). The CDR3 loop spans 21 amino acids. V was cut by 2 bases and J by 0 bases, with 26 bases left in between. Here the CDR3 DNA reads TGTGCCAGTAGTATAACCCCCCCGGTAAGGACGGGAAAACTAGCCAAAAACATTCAGTACTTC. It yields the protein CASSITPPVRTGKLAKNIQYF.

The J gene is TRBJ2-5, the V gene TRBV4-2; D gene uncertain. The end of the DNA is better explained by TRBJ2-7, so the J call may be wrong. The CDR3 extends over 14 amino acids. CDR1 LGHNA and CDR2 YNFKEQ come from the germline V gene. The CDR3 nucleotides read TGTGCCAGCAGCCAAGATGGGTTAGCCTACGAGCAGTACTTC. Translated, it gives CASSQDGLAYEQYF.

V is TRBV7-6 and J is TRBJ1-2, with 7 bases fitting TRBD1. The germline CDR1 and CDR2 sequences are SGHVS and FNYEAQ. The CDR3 totals 17 residues. V lost 4 bases, J lost 7 bases, and 18 bases stayed unmatched. CDR3 loop: CASSSYAGTENSIGYTF. As DNA, the CDR3 is TGTGCCAGCAGCTCATACGCCGGGACAGAGAATTCTATTGGCTACACCTTC.

This clone was detected only once. The chain joins TRBV7-8 to TRBJ1-2, with a weak D call TRBD1 (5 bases). The CDR3 is 14 residues long. Germline-derived CDR1 and CDR2 are SGHVS and FQNEAQ. The V end was cut by 5 bases, the J end by 7 bases, with 17 bases between. CDR3 sequence (DNA): TGTGCCAGCAGCCAAGCCAGCCGGGGGGGTGGCTACACCTTC. Protein sequence: CASSQASRGGGYTF.